The 13 T cell receptor beta chains listed next were all sequenced from one sample in a study of T cell responses to AZD1222 COVID-19 vaccine (TCRdb year 2021). The library came from the immunoSEQ multiplex PCR assay. TCRdb's version of the immuneACCESS table is confined to in-frame rearrangements and falls short of the full clone set. An unresolved V gene accounts for under half of the shortfall where checked; the remainder is of unknown origin. The sample has more than 100,000 clones on record, 80% to 90% of them singletons. Together, the top ten hold about 20% of the sample. In the paper's terms, the time point label means: baseline before first vaccination. The sequenced sample was peripheral blood, obtained on day 0 of AZD1222 vaccination. The receptor set was obtained from an adult in good health.

The V call is TRBV28, the J call TRBJ1-5; D is unresolved. Trimming removed 3 bases at V and 0 bases at J, with 3 bases between. This CDR3 region has 13 residues. CDR1 is MDHEN and CDR2 is SYDVKM in the germline V gene. As DNA, the CDR3 is TGTGCCAGCAGTTTTTATAGCAATCAGCCCCAGCATTTT. Amino acid sequence: CASSFYSNQPQHF.

The V and J genes are TRBV5-1 and TRBJ1-1; D gene unclear. Trimming removed 5 bases at V and 0 bases at J, with 11 bases between. This CDR3 region has 14 residues. CDR1 SGHRS and CDR2 YFSETQ come from the germline V gene. The CDR3 region is CASRGSSMNTEAFF. The CDR3 region has the DNA TGCGCCAGCAGAGGGAGCAGCATGAACACTGAAGCTTTCTTT.

This sequence joins TRBV29-1 and TRBJ2-3; no clear D. This CDR3 has 10 residues. V was clipped by 5 bases and J by 7 bases, with 7 bases between them. Germline lookup yields CDR1 SQVTM and CDR2 ANQGSEA. CDR3 protein: CSVSRNTQYF. The CDR3 DNA reads as TGCAGCGTTAGTAGAAATACGCAGTATTTT.

The chain uses TRBV29-1 and TRBJ2-2, with 10 positions matching TRBD2. This CDR3 has 16 residues. V shed 4 bases and J 2 bases; nucleotides not matched to a gene: 7. Germline CDR1 SQVTM, CDR2 ANQGSEA. CDR3: CSVVERGGLNTGELFF. The DNA for the CDR3 is TGCAGCGTTGTCGAGCGGGGGGGCCTAAACACCGGGGAGCTGTTTTTT.

This clone has a handful of counts. The rearrangement joins TRBV6-5 to TRBJ1-2; perhaps TRBD1 as D (5 bases). With 2 bases removed from V and 2 bases from J, the gap between germline ends came to 12 bases. In germline, CDR1 is MNHEY, CDR2 SVGAGI. The CDR3 covers 15 residues. This CDR3 reads CASSYRQGKNYGYTF. In DNA, the CDR3 is TGTGCCAGCAGTTACCGGCAGGGCAAGAACTATGGCTACACCTTC.

CDR3 sequence: CASSRTSGGAYEQYF. The CDR3 nucleotides read TGTGCCAGCAGCCGGACTAGCGGGGGGGCGTACGAGCAGTACTTC. The chain uses TRBV7-3 and TRBJ2-7; 15 bases align to TRBD2. In germline, CDR1 is SGHTA, CDR2 FQGTGA. The CDR3 is made up of 15 amino acids. Trimming removed 5 bases from V and 4 bases from J; junction bases left unmatched: 3.

A note on this clone: The sample carries other DNA sequences with the same CDR3. The genes are TRBV3-1 (or the pseudogene TRBV3-2) and TRBJ1-6; D is unresolved. V gave up 1 base and J gave up 6 bases, with 7 bases separating them. Germline-derived CDR1 and CDR2 are LGHDT and YNNKEL (reference sequence). The CDR3 extends over 14 amino acids. The CDR3 spells CASSQVEGNSPLHF. The CDR3 DNA reads TGTGCCAGCAGCCAAGTGGAAGGTAATTCACCCCTCCACTTT.

The rearrangement uses TRBV6-5 and TRBJ1-1; D is uncertain. Germline V CDR1 and CDR2: MNHEY, SVGAGI. The CDR3 loop spans 12 amino acids. The V end lost 5 bases, the J end lost 9 bases, and 13 bases lay between the germline ends. The CDR3 sequence: CASSRRGGKAFF. CDR3 in DNA: TGTGCCAGCAGTCGGCGTGGAGGCAAAGCTTTCTTT.

This chain joins TRBV6-4 and TRBJ1-5; perhaps TRBD1 as D (5 bases). Germline values: CDR1 MRHNA, CDR2 SNTAGT. The CDR3 covers 16 residues. V lost 5 bases, J lost 6 bases, and 20 bases lay in between. CDR3 in DNA: TGTGCCAGCAGTCCCTCCCTGGAGGCGGGGCGTCAGCCCCAGCATTTT. Amino acid sequence: CASSPSLEAGRQPQHF.

The chain links TRBV24-1 to TRBJ2-5; 8 positions agree with TRBD1. In germline, CDR1 is KGHDR, CDR2 SFDVKD. The CDR3 loop spans 14 amino acids. V shed 7 bases, J shed 5 bases, and the junction held 8 bases outside the gene matches. Here the CDR3 reads CATSQPGQVETQYF. The CDR3 DNA follows: TGTGCCACCAGCCAACCGGGACAGGTGGAGACCCAGTACTTC.

V and J are TRBV28 and TRBJ1-4; a weak D match, TRBD1 (6 bases). V lost 4 bases and J lost 7, with 13 bases in between. The CDR3 consists of 14 residues. CDR1 and CDR2 from the germline V gene are MDHEN and SYDVKM. Here the CDR3 reads CASSSWTEAEKLFF. CDR3 sequence (DNA): TGTGCCAGCAGTTCGTGGACAGAGGCTGAAAAACTGTTTTTT. Complete variable domain (other parts from reference TRBV28 and TRBJ1-4): DVKVTQSSRYLVKRTGEKVFLECVQDMDHENMFWYRQDPGLGLRLIYFSYDVKMKEKGDIPEGYSVSREKKERFSLILESASTNQTSMYLCASSSWTEAEKLFFGSGTQLSVL.

The J gene is TRBJ2-1, the V gene TRBV7-9; tentative D call: TRBD2 (6 bases). Trimming left V 1 base short and J 6 bases short, with 10 bases between. The V gene's germline CDR1 is SEHNR and CDR2 FQNEAQ (reference sequence). The CDR3 extends over 14 amino acids. DNA for the CDR3: TGTGCCAGCAGCTTAGTGGGACTCATCAATGAGCAGTTCTTC. It yields the protein CASSLVGLINEQFF.

This clone was found once. The chain employs TRBV9 and TRBJ1-4; 8 bases are a match to TRBD1. Germline assignment: CDR1 SGDLS and CDR2 YYNGEE. This CDR3 has 14 amino acids. Trimming at V came to 0 bases and at J to 7 bases, leaving 2 bases not matched to a gene. The CDR3 here is CASSVDQGAEKLFF. The DNA of the CDR3 is TGTGCCAGCAGCGTAGATCAGGGGGCTGAAAAACTGTTTTTT. The whole variable domain, remainder taken from reference TRBV9 and TRBJ1-4, is DSGVTQTPKHLITATGQRVTLRCSPRSGDLSVYWYQQSLDQGLQFLIQYYNGEERAKGNILERFSAQQFPDLHSELNLSSLELGDSALYFCASSVDQGAEKLFFGSGTQLSVL.